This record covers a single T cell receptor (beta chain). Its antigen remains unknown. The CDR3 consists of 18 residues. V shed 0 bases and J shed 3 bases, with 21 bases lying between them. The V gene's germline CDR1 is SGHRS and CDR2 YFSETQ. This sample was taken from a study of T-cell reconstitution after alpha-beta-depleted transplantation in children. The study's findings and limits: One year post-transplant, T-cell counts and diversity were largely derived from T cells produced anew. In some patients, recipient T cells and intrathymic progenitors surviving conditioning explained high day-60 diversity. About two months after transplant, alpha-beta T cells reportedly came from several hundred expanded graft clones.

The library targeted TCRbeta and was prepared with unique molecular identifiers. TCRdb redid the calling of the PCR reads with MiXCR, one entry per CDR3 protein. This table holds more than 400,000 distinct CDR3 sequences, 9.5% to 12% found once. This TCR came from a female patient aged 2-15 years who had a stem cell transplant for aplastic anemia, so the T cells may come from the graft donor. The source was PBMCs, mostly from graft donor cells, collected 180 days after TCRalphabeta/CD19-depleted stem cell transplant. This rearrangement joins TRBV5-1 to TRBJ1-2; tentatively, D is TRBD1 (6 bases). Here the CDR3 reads CASSLGLSPTGMDYGYTF. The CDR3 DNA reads TGCGCCAGCAGCTTGGGTTTGAGCCCGACAGGAATGGACTATGGCTACACCTTC. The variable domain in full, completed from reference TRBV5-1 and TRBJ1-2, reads KAGVTQTPRYLIKTRGQQVTLSCSPISGHRSVSWYQQTPGQGLQFLFEYFSETQRNKGNFPGRFSGRQFSNSRSEMNVSTLELGDSALYLCASSLGLSPTGMDYGYTFGSGTRLTVV.